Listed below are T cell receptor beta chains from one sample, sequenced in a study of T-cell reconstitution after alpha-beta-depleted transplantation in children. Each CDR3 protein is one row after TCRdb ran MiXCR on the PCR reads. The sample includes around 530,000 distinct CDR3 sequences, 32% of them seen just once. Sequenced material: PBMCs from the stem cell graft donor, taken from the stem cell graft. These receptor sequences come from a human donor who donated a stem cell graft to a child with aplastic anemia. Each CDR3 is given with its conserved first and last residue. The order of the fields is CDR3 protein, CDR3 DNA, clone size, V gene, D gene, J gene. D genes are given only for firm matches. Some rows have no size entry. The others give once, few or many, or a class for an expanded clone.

CDR3 protein: CASSYAGTVQETQYF; CDR3 DNA: TGTGCCAGCAGCTACGCGGGGACTGTGCAAGAGACCCAGTACTTC; clone size: NA; V gene: TRBV6-5; D gene: NA; J gene: TRBJ2-5
CDR3 protein: CASTPGAGAYEQYF; CDR3 DNA: TGTGCCAGCACCCCGGGGGCAGGGGCCTACGAGCAGTACTTC; clone size: NA; V gene: TRBV12-3/TRBV12-4; D gene: NA; J gene: TRBJ2-7
CDR3 protein: CASSRAGLTGANVLTF; CDR3 DNA: TGTGCCAGCAGTCGGGCAGGGCTTACTGGGGCCAACGTCCTGACTTTC; clone size: NA; V gene: TRBV25-1; D gene: NA; J gene: TRBJ2-6
CDR3 protein: CSARMAPGANVLTF; CDR3 DNA: TGCAGTGCTCGAATGGCACCTGGGGCCAACGTCCTGACTTTC; clone size: few; V gene: TRBV20-1; D gene: NA; J gene: TRBJ2-6
CDR3 protein: CASSVDPRPPNEQFF; CDR3 DNA: TGTGCCAGCAGCGTAGATCCGAGACCCCCCAATGAGCAGTTCTTC; clone size: few; V gene: TRBV9; D gene: NA; J gene: TRBJ2-1
CDR3 protein: CASSLEASRTGELFF; CDR3 DNA: TGCGCCAGCAGCTTGGAGGCCTCCCGAACCGGGGAGCTGTTTTTT; clone size: NA; V gene: TRBV5-1; D gene: NA; J gene: TRBJ2-2
CDR3 protein: CSASGVHEQFF; CDR3 DNA: TGCAGTGCTAGTGGCGTGCATGAGCAGTTCTTC; clone size: NA; V gene: TRBV20-1; D gene: NA; J gene: TRBJ2-1
CDR3 protein: CASSRLAGGLLSETQYF; CDR3 DNA: TGTGCCAGCAGCCGACTAGCGGGAGGGCTGTTATCAGAGACCCAGTACTTC; clone size: NA; V gene: TRBV7-9; D gene: TRBD2; J gene: TRBJ2-5
CDR3 protein: CASSSGGGDTEAFF; CDR3 DNA: TGTGCCAGCAGTTCTGGGGGCGGGGACACTGAAGCTTTCTTT; clone size: few; V gene: TRBV12-3/TRBV12-4; D gene: NA; J gene: TRBJ1-1
CDR3 protein: CSARDSVSGKYNEQFF; CDR3 DNA: TGCAGTGCTAGAGATTCTGTTAGCGGAAAGTACAATGAGCAGTTCTTC; clone size: few; V gene: TRBV20-1; D gene: NA; J gene: TRBJ2-1